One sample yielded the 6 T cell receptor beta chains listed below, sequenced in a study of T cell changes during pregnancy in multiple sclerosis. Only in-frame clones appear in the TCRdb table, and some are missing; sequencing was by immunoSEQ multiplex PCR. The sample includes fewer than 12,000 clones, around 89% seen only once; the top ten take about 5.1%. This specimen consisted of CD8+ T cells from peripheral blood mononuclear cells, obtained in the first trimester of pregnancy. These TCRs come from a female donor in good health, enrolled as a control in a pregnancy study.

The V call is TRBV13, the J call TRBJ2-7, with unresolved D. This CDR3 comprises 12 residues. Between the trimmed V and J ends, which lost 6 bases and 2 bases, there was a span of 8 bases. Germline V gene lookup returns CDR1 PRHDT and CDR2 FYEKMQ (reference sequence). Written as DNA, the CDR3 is TGTGCCAGCAGGGGTGGGCCCTACGAGCAGTACTTC. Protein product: CASRGGPYEQYF.

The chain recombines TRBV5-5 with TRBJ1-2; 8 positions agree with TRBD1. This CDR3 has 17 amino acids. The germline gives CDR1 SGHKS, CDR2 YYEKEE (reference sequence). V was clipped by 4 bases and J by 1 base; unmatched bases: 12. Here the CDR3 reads CASSTGTGADYNYGYTF. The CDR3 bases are TGTGCCAGCAGCACCGGGACAGGCGCCGATTATAACTATGGCTACACCTTC.

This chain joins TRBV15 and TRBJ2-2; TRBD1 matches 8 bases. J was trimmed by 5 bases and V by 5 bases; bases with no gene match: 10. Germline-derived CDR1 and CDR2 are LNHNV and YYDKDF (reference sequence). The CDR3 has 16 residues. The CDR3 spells CATSPKQGDKTGELFF. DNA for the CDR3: TGTGCCACCAGCCCGAAACAGGGGGATAAGACCGGGGAGCTGTTTTTT.

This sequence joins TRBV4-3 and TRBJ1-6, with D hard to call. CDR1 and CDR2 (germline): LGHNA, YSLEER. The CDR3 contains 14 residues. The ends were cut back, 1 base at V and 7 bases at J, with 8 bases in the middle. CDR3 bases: TGCGCCAGCAGCCAAGGACAAGAGAATTCACCCCTCCACTTT. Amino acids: CASSQGQENSPLHF.

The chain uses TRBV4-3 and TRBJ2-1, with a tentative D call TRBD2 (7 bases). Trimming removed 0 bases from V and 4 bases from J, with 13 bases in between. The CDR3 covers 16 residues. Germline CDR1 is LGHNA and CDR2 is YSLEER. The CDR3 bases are TGCGCCAGCAGCCAAGAGTACCGGGGGGCTTACAATGAGCAGTTCTTC. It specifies CASSQEYRGAYNEQFF.

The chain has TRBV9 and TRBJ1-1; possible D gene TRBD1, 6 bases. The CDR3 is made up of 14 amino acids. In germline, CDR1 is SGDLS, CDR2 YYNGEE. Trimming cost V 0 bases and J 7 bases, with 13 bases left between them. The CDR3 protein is CASSVGHKGDEAFF. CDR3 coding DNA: TGTGCCAGCAGCGTAGGTCACAAGGGGGATGAAGCTTTCTTT.